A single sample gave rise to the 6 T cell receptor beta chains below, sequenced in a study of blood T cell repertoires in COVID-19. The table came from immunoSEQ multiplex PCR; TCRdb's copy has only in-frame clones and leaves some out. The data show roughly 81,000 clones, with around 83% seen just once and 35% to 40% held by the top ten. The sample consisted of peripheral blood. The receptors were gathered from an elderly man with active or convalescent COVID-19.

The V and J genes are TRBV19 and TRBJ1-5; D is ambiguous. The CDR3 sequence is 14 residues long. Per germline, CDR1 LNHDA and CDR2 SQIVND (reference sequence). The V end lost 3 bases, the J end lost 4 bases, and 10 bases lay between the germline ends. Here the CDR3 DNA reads TGTGCCAGTAGTATCATAGGCGGAAATCAGCCCCAGCATTTT. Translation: CASSIIGGNQPQHF.

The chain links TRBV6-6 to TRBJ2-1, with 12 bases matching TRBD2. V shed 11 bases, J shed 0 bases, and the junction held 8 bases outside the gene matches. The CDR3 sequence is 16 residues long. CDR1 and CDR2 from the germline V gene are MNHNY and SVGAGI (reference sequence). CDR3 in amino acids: CALALAGGSSYNEQFF. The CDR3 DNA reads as TGTGCCCTCGCCCTAGCGGGAGGGTCCTCCTACAATGAGCAGTTCTTC.

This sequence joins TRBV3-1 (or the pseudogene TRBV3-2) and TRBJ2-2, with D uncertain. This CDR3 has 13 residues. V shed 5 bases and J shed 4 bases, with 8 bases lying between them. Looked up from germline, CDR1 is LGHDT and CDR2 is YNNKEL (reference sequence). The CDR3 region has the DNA TGTGCCAGCAGCAATCCTAGCACCGGGGAGCTGTTTTTT. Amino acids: CASSNPSTGELFF.

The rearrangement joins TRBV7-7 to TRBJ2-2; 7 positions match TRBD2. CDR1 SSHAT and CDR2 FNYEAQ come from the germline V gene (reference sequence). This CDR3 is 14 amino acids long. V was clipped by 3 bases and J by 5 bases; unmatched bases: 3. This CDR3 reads CASSFDGRTGELFF. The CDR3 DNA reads TGTGCCAGCAGCTTCGACGGGAGGACCGGGGAGCTGTTTTTT.

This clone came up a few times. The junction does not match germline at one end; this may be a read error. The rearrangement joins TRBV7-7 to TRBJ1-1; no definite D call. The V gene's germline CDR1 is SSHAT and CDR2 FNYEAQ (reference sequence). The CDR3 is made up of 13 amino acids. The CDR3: CASSLREDAEAFF. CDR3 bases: TGTGCTAGCAGCTTAAGGGAGGACGCTGAAGCTTTCTTT.

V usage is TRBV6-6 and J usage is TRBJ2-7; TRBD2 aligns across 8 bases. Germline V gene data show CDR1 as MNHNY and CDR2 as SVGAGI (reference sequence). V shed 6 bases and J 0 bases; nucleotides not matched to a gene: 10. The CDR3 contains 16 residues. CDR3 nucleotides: TGTGCCAGCAGCACCGGGGGGGCGGTAAGCTCCTACGAGCAGTACTTC. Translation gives CASSTGGAVSSYEQYF.